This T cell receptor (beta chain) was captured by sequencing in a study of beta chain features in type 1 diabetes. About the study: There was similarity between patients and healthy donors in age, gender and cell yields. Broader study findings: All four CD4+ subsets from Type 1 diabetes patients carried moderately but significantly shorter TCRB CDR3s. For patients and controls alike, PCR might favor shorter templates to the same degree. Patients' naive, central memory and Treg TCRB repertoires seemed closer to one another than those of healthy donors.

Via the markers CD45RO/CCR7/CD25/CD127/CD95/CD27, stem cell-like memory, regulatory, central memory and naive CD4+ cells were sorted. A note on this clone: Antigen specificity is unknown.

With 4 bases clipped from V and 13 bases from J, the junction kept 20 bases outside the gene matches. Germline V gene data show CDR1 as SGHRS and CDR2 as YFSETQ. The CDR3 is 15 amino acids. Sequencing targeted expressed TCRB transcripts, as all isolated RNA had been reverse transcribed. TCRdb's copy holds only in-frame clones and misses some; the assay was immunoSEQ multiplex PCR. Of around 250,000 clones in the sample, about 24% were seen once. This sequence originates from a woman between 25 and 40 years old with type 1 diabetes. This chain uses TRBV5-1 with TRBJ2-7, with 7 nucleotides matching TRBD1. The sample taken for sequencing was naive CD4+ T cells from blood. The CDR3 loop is CASSEGGLQDWGVYF. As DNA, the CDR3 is TGCGCCAGCAGCGAAGGGGGCCTACAGGATTGGGGAGTATACTTC.